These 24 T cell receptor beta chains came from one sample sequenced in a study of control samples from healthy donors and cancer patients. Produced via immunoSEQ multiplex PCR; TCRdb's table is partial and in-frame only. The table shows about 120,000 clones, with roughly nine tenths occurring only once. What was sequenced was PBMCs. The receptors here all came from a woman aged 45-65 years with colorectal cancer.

The chain's CDR3 is CASRPGGENQPQHF. DNA for the CDR3: TGTGCCAGCAGGCCCGGGGGAGAAAATCAGCCCCAGCATTTT. The chain recombines TRBV27 with TRBJ1-5, with D perhaps TRBD1 (5 bases). Germline loops: CDR1 MNHEY, CDR2 SMNVEV (reference sequence). Trimming removed 6 bases at V and 4 bases at J, with 13 bases between. The length of the CDR3 is 14 residues.

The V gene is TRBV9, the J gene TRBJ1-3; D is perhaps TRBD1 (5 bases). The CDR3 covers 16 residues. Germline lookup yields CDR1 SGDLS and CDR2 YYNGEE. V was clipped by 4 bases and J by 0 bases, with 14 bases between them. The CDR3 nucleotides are TGTGCCAGCAGCTCCCTGTCGACAGACTCTGGAAACACCATATATTTT. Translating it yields CASSSLSTDSGNTIYF.

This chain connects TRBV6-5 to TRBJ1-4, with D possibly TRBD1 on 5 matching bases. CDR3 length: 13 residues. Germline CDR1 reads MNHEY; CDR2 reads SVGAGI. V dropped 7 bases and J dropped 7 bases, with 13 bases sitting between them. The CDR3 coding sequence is TGTGCCAGCACCAATAAGGGACCTGAAAAACTGTTTTTT. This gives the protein CASTNKGPEKLFF.

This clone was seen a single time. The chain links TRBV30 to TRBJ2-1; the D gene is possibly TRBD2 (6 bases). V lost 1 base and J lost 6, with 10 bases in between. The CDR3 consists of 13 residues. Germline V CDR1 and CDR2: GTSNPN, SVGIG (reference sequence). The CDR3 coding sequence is TGTGCCTGGAGTGCGGGGACTTTCAATGAGCAGTTCTTC. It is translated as CAWSAGTFNEQFF.

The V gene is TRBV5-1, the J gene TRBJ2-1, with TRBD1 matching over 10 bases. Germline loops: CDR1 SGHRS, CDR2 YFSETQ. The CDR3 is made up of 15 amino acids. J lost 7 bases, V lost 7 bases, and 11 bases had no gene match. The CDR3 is CASRNPGQGQNEQFF. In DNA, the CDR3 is TGCGCCAGCCGGAACCCGGGACAGGGGCAAAATGAGCAGTTCTTC.

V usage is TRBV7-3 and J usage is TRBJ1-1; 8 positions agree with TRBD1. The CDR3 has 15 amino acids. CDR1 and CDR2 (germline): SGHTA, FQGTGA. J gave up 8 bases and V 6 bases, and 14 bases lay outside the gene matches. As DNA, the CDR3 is TGTGCCAGCAGATCATCAGGACAGGGTTCAGGGGAAGCTTTCTTT. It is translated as CASRSSGQGSGEAFF.

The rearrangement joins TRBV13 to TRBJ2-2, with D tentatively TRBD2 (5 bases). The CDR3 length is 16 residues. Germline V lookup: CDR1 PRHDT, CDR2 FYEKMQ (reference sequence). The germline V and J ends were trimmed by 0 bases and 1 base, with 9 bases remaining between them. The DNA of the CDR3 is TGTGCCAGCAGCTTAGGGCTCGGGATGAACACCGGGGAGCTGTTTTTT. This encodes CASSLGLGMNTGELFF. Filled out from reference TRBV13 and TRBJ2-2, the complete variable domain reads AAGVIQSPRHLIKEKRETATLKCYPIPRHDTVYWYQQGPGQDPQFLISFYEKMQSDKGSIPDRFSAQQFSDYHSELNMSSLELGDSALYFCASSLGLGMNTGELFFGEGSRLTVL.

CDR3 sequence reads: CASSLQGLGQPQHF. The CDR3 coding sequence is TGTGCCAGCAGTTTACAGGGGCTCGGACAGCCCCAGCATTTT. The rearrangement uses TRBV2 and TRBJ1-5; 7 bases fit TRBD1. There are 14 residues in the CDR3. Germline V CDR1 and CDR2: SNHLY, FYNNEI. V trimming: 5 bases; J trimming: 7 bases; junction bases outside the gene matches: 8.

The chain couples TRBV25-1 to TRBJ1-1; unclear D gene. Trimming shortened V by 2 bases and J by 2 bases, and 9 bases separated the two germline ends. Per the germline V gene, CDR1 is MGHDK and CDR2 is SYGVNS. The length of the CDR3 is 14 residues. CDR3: CASSEDEFNTEAFF. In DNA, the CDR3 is TGTGCCAGCAGTGAAGATGAATTTAACACTGAAGCTTTCTTT.

The CDR3 DNA follows: TGTGCCAGCAGTTTAAATAGGGATCAGCCCCAGCATTTT. Its protein product is CASSLNRDQPQHF. V is TRBV12-3 or TRBV12-4 and J is TRBJ1-5; D gene uncertain. V was trimmed by 2 bases and J by 5 bases, leaving 7 bases between them. CDR3 length: 13 amino acids.

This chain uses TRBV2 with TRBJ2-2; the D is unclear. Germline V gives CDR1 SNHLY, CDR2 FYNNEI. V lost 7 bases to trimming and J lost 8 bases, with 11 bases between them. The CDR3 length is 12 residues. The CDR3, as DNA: TGTGCCAGCACCCAAGTGGGTGGGGAGCTGTTTTTT. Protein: CASTQVGGELFF.

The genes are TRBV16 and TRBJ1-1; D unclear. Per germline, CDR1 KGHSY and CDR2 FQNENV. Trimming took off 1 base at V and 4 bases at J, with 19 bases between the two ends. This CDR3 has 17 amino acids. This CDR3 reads CASSQLMAASGSTEAFF. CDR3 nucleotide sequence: TGTGCCAGCAGCCAATTAATGGCGGCATCGGGGAGCACTGAAGCTTTCTTT. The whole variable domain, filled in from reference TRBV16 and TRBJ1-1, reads GEEVAQTPKHLVRGEGQKAKLYCAPIKGHSYVFWYQQVLKNEFKFLISFQNENVFDETGMPKERFSAKCLPNSPCSLEIQATKLEDSAVYFCASSQLMAASGSTEAFFGQGTRLTVV.

CDR3 coding DNA: TGTGCCAGTAGTCCCCGCGGAAACACCATATATTTT. Amino acid sequence: CASSPRGNTIYF. The gene calls are TRBV19 and TRBJ1-3, with D unresolved. There are 12 residues in the CDR3. V lost 5 bases and J 4 bases, leaving 6 bases between the germline ends. Germline loops: CDR1 LNHDA, CDR2 SQIVND (reference sequence).

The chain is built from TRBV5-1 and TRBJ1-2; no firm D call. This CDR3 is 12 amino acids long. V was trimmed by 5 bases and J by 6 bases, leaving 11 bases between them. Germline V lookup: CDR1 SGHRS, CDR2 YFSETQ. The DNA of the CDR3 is TGCGCCAGCAGTTCGCGGGGAGATGGCTACACCTTC. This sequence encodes CASSSRGDGYTF.

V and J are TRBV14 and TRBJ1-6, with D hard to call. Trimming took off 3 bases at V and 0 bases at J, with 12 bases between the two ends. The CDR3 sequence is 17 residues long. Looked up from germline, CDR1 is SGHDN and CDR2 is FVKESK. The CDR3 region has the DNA TGTGCCAGCAGCCAGGGTGGGATCAGCTCCTATAATTCACCCCTCCACTTT. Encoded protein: CASSQGGISSYNSPLHF.

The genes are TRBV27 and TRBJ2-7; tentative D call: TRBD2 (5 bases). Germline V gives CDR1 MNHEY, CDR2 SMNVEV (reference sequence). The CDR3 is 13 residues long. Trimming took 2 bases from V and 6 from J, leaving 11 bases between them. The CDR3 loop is CASSLNPSGEQYF. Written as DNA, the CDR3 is TGTGCCAGCAGTTTAAACCCGAGCGGCGAGCAGTACTTC.

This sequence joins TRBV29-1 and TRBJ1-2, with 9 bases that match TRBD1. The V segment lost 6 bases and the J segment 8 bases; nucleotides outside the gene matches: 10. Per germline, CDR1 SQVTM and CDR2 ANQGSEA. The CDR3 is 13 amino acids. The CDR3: CSVSAGTGTGYTF. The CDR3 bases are TGCAGCGTCAGTGCCGGGACAGGGACAGGCTACACCTTC.

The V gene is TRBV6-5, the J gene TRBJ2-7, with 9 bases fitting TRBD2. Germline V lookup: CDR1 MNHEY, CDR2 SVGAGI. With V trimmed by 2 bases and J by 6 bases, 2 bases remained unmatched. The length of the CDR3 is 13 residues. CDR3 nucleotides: TGTGCCAGCAGTTACGGGCGGGGGGGCGAGCAGTACTTC. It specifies CASSYGRGGEQYF.

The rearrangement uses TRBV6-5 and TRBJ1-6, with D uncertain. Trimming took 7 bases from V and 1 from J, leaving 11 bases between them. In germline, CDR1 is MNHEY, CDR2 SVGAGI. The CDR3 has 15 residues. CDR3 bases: TGTGCCAGCACCAAGACCGGTTCCTATAATTCACCCCTCCACTTT. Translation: CASTKTGSYNSPLHF.

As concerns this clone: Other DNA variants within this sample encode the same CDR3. CDR3 loop: CASSAEGGGTYNEQFF. The CDR3 coding sequence is TGTGCCAGCAGCGCCGAGGGCGGGGGGACCTACAATGAGCAGTTCTTC. The genes are TRBV9 and TRBJ2-1; the match to TRBD2 covers 8 bases. The V segment lost 3 bases and the J segment 2 bases; nucleotides outside the gene matches: 7. Germline CDR1 SGDLS, CDR2 YYNGEE. This CDR3 is 16 amino acids long.

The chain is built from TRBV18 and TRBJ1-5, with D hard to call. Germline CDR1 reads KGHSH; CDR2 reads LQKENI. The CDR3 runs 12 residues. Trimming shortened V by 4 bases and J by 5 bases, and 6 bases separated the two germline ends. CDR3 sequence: CASSLRDQPQHF. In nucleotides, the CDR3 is TGTGCCAGCTCACTTCGAGATCAGCCCCAGCATTTT.

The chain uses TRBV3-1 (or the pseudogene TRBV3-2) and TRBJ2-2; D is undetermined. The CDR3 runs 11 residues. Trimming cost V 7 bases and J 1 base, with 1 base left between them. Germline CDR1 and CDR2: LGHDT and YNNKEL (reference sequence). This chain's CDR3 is CASKNTGELFF. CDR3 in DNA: TGTGCCAGCAAGAACACCGGGGAGCTGTTTTTT.

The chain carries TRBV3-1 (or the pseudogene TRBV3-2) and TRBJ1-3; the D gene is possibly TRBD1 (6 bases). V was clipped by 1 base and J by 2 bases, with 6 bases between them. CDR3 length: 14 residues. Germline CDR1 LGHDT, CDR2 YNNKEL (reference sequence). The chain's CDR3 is CASSQGDTGNTIYF. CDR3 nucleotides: TGTGCCAGCAGCCAAGGGGACACTGGAAACACCATATATTTT.

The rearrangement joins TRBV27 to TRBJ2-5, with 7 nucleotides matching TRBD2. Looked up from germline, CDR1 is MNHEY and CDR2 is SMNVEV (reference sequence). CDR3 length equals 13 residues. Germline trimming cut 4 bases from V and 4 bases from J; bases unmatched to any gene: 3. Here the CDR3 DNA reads TGTGCCAGCAGTTCCCGACTAGCAGAGACCCAGTACTTC. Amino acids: CASSSRLAETQYF.